This T cell receptor (beta chain) was sequenced in a study of chemoradiotherapy in HPV16-positive cancers. Notes on the study in general: The functional HPV-specific definition rests on just a couple of HPV16-positive patients.

This clone was recorded a few times. Its antigen remains unknown. Produced via immunoSEQ multiplex PCR; TCRdb's table is partial and in-frame only. Of fewer than 25,000 clones in the sample, around 78% are singletons; the top ten hold around 2.6%. With 6 bases removed from V and 0 bases from J, the gap between germline ends came to 7 bases. Germline V gene lookup returns CDR1 SNHLY and CDR2 FYNNEI. The CDR3 spans 13 residues. The sample was gathered from a patient who underwent chemoradiotherapy. This rearrangement joins TRBV2 to TRBJ2-3; no firm D call. The TCR originated in a human donor with HPV-associated anogenital cancer. CDR3 sequence reads: CASRDDSTDTQYF. The CDR3 nucleotides are TGTGCCAGCAGGGATGACAGCACAGATACGCAGTATTTT.